The 28 T cell receptor beta chains listed next were all sequenced from one sample in a study of response to subunit inactivated influenza vaccine. TCRdb reprocessed the RT-PCR reads via MiXCR and lists one record per CDR3 protein. Of 650,000 to 700,000 distinct CDR3 sequences listed, approximately 14% are singletons. The material sequenced was PBMCs from blood, taken roughly 13 days after vaccination. These receptor sequences come from a man over 45 who received an inactivated influenza vaccine.

The V and J genes are TRBV14 and TRBJ2-3; 10 bases align to TRBD1. V was pared by 2 bases and J by 5 bases, with 10 bases of the junction left unmatched. The CDR3 spans 17 residues. Germline CDR1 reads SGHDN; CDR2 reads FVKESK. The CDR3 sequence is CASSQRDRGRVVDTQYF. CDR3 nucleotides: TGTGCCAGCAGCCAACGAGACAGGGGGCGGGTTGTAGATACGCAGTATTTT.

This clonotype was detected only a few times. The chain employs TRBV7-6 and TRBJ1-5, with 7 positions matching TRBD1. This CDR3 spans 15 amino acids. Germline CDR1 SGHVS, CDR2 FNYEAQ. V lost 5 bases, J lost 6 bases, and 10 bases stayed unmatched. The CDR3 region has the DNA TGTGCCAGCAGCCGTCGAGGGGGCTTTGGTCAGCCCCAGCATTTT. Translated: CASSRRGGFGQPQHF.

The chain couples TRBV11-2 to TRBJ2-1, with 8 bases fitting TRBD2. The V and J ends lost 0 bases and 3 bases, in that order; junction bases with no gene match: 10. This CDR3 region has 18 residues. Looked up from germline, CDR1 is SGHAT and CDR2 is FQNNGV. For the CDR3, the DNA is TGTGCCAGCAGCTTAGATCCACCAGGAGCGGGAGTCTACAATGAGCAGTTCTTC. This encodes CASSLDPPGAGVYNEQFF. Together with reference TRBV11-2 and TRBJ2-1, the CDR3 gives the full variable domain: EAGVAQSPRYKIIEKRQSVAFWCNPISGHATLYWYQQILGQGPKLLIQFQNNGVVDDSQLPKDRFSAERLKGVDSTLKIQPAKLEDSAVYLCASSLDPPGAGVYNEQFFGPGTRLTVL.

The V and J genes are TRBV20-1 and TRBJ2-7; no definite D call. Germline V gene data show CDR1 as DFQATT and CDR2 as SNEGSKA (reference sequence). Trimming pared 5 bases from V and 1 base from J, leaving 15 bases between. This CDR3 is built from 14 residues. The CDR3 loop reads CSAGLTARSYEQYF. CDR3 DNA sequence: TGCAGTGCTGGGTTAACGGCCAGATCCTACGAGCAGTACTTC.

This chain uses TRBV7-2 with TRBJ1-1; D ambiguous. Trimming left V 5 bases short and J 2 bases short, with 12 bases between. Germline V gene data show CDR1 as SGHTA and CDR2 as FQGNSA. The CDR3 runs to 14 residues. CDR3 residues: CASSPSAGNTEAFF. For the CDR3, the DNA is TGTGCCAGCAGCCCCTCCGCGGGAAACACTGAAGCTTTCTTT.

This clonotype has at least ten counts. The chain carries TRBV2 and TRBJ1-1; no clear D. Germline V gene data show CDR1 as SNHLY and CDR2 as FYNNEI. This CDR3 comprises 13 residues. V was shortened by 7 bases and J by 1 base, with 10 bases between the two germline ends. The CDR3 sequence: CASKGGENTEAFF. The CDR3 DNA reads as TGTGCCAGCAAAGGCGGGGAGAACACTGAAGCTTTCTTT. Based on the CDR3 plus reference TRBV2 and TRBJ1-1, the full variable domain is EPEVTQTPSHQVTQMGQEVILRCVPISNHLYFYWYRQILGQKVEFLVSFYNNEISEKSEIFDDQFSVERPDGSNFTLKIRSTKLEDSAMYFCASKGGENTEAFFGQGTRLTVV.

V and J are TRBV4-3 and TRBJ1-4; 8 bases match TRBD1. The ends lost 4 bases at V and 8 bases at J; junction bases unmatched: 9. This CDR3 comprises 15 residues. Germline CDR1 LGHNA, CDR2 YSLEER. The DNA of the CDR3 is TGCGCCAGCAGCCCTTGGACAGGGCTGGGCGAAAAACTGTTTTTT. Amino acids: CASSPWTGLGEKLFF.

This clonotype showed up many times. The J gene is TRBJ1-2, the V gene TRBV12-3 or TRBV12-4, with D uncertain. The CDR3 sequence is 13 residues long. V dropped 5 bases and J dropped 4 bases, with 11 bases sitting between them. CDR3 sequence reads: CASSPTRSYGYTF. The CDR3 DNA reads TGTGCCAGCAGTCCTACAAGATCCTATGGCTACACCTTC.

This clonotype appeared a few times. The chain uses TRBV5-1 and TRBJ2-1; the D is unclear. CDR1 is SGHRS and CDR2 is YFSETQ in the germline V gene. CDR3 length: 15 residues. The ends were cut back, 1 base at V and 4 bases at J, with 12 bases in the middle. The CDR3 region is CASSLSGAEYNEQFF. For the CDR3, the DNA is TGCGCCAGCAGCTTGTCGGGCGCGGAATACAATGAGCAGTTCTTC.

This clonotype was seen only a few times. V gene TRBV6-1 combines with J gene TRBJ2-6, with D uncertain. Per the germline V gene, CDR1 is MNHNS and CDR2 is SASEGT. The CDR3 runs to 15 residues. The germline V and J ends were trimmed by 8 bases and 4 bases, with 15 bases remaining between them. CDR3 protein: CASQPRLGGANVLTF. CDR3 DNA: TGTGCCAGCCAGCCCAGGTTGGGAGGGGCCAACGTCCTGACTTTC.

This clonotype was counted a few times. The V call is TRBV25-1, the J call TRBJ1-6, with TRBD1 as a possible D gene (5 bases). The CDR3 is 16 residues long. CDR1 and CDR2 from the germline V gene are MGHDK and SYGVNS. Trimming pared 1 base from V and 2 bases from J, leaving 9 bases between. CDR3 in amino acids: CASSELGETYNSPLHF. The CDR3 DNA reads as TGTGCCAGCAGTGAATTAGGGGAAACCTATAATTCACCCCTCCACTTT.

At least ten counts were recorded for this clonotype. The chain links TRBV4-2 to TRBJ2-3; the D gene is possibly TRBD1 (6 bases). Per germline, CDR1 LGHNA and CDR2 YNFKEQ. There are 18 residues in the CDR3. V lost 2 bases and J 0 bases, leaving 18 bases between the germline ends. Here the CDR3 DNA reads TGTGCCAGCAGCCAATCACGACCGGGACACCTTAGCACAGATACGCAGTATTTT. This sequence encodes CASSQSRPGHLSTDTQYF.

This chain connects TRBV5-5 to TRBJ1-1, with 7 bases fitting TRBD1. CDR1 and CDR2 (germline): SGHKS, YYEKEE (reference sequence). The CDR3 has 15 residues. With 4 bases clipped from V and 5 bases from J, the junction kept 11 bases outside the gene matches. In DNA, the CDR3 is TGTGCCAGCAGCCAGACGACAGGGAGCTCGACTGAAGCTTTCTTT. It encodes CASSQTTGSSTEAFF.

The chain carries TRBV12-3 or TRBV12-4 and TRBJ2-1, with D unclear. With 6 bases removed from V and 5 bases from J, the gap between germline ends came to 11 bases. The CDR3 length is 13 residues. For the CDR3, the DNA is TGTGCCAGCAGAGCATCGGATCACAATGAGCAGTTCTTC. Protein: CASRASDHNEQFF.

This clonotype was picked up many times. This chain joins TRBV11-2 and TRBJ2-1; TRBD2 matches at 12 bases. From germline, CDR1 is SGHAT and CDR2 FQNNGV. With 1 base clipped from V and 3 bases from J, the junction kept 10 bases outside the gene matches. The CDR3 loop spans 19 amino acids. CDR3 in amino acids: CASSLVGKTSGGNYNEQFF. CDR3 sequence (DNA): TGTGCCAGCAGCTTAGTTGGTAAGACTAGCGGGGGCAACTACAATGAGCAGTTCTTC.

The chain combines TRBV7-2 with TRBJ2-5; 7 bases match TRBD2. J lost 4 bases, V lost 3 bases, and 8 bases had no gene match. Germline V gives CDR1 SGHTA, CDR2 FQGNSA. The CDR3 loop spans 15 amino acids. Here the CDR3 reads CASSFQRGEGETQYF. The CDR3 DNA sequence: TGTGCCAGCAGCTTTCAGCGGGGTGAGGGAGAGACCCAGTACTTC.

This clonotype came up once. The rearrangement uses TRBV19 and TRBJ2-1; D gene unclear. Looked up from germline, CDR1 is LNHDA and CDR2 is SQIVND (reference sequence). V lost 3 bases, J lost 3 bases, and 6 bases lay in between. The CDR3 consists of 13 residues. The CDR3 loop is CASSISGYNEQFF. In nucleotides, the CDR3 is TGTGCCAGTAGTATCTCGGGCTACAATGAGCAGTTCTTC.

This clonotype has a handful of counts. V gene TRBV20-1 combines with J gene TRBJ2-3; 11 bases align to TRBD1. Looked up from germline, CDR1 is DFQATT and CDR2 is SNEGSKA (reference sequence). After removal of 6 bases from V and 0 bases from J, the junction contained 8 bases not matched to a gene. The CDR3 runs to 16 residues. The CDR3 here is CSAHGGTGGSTDTQYF. CDR3 DNA: TGCAGTGCCCACGGCGGGACAGGGGGAAGCACAGATACGCAGTATTTT.

There are a few counts of this clonotype. The chain joins TRBV6-4 to TRBJ2-2; 8 bases line up with TRBD1. The germline V gene has CDR1 MRHNA and CDR2 SNTAGT. The CDR3 totals 14 residues. The trim removed 3 bases at V and 3 bases at J, leaving 0 bases unmatched. The CDR3 DNA reads as TGTGCCAGCAGTGAACAGGGGGACACCGGGGAGCTGTTTTTT. This translates into CASSEQGDTGELFF.

V gene TRBV12-3 or TRBV12-4 combines with J gene TRBJ2-5, with TRBD2 as a possible D gene (6 bases). V was shortened by 5 bases and J by 1 base, with 14 bases between the two germline ends. This CDR3 comprises 15 residues. The CDR3 loop is CASSPQVGGQETQYF. CDR3 nucleotide sequence: TGTGCCAGCAGTCCTCAAGTGGGGGGCCAAGAGACCCAGTACTTC.

This clonotype was recorded many times. The genes are TRBV18 and TRBJ2-7, with 9 bases lining up with TRBD1. J gave up 3 bases and V 1 base, and 1 base lay outside the gene matches. CDR1 and CDR2 from the germline V gene are KGHSH and LQKENI. This CDR3 has 14 residues. The DNA of the CDR3 is TGTGCCAGCTCACCACGGGACAGGGACTACGAGCAGTACTTC. Encoded protein: CASSPRDRDYEQYF.

In its sample, this clonotype was seen a few times. This sequence joins TRBV24-1 and TRBJ2-3; the D is unclear. V lost 1 base to trimming and J lost 5 bases, with 3 bases between them. Per the germline V gene, CDR1 is KGHDR and CDR2 is SFDVKD. CDR3 length: 12 residues. The CDR3, as DNA: TGTGCCACCAGTGATTTCAGAGATACGCAGTATTTT. Translating gives CATSDFRDTQYF.

This clonotype was detected a few times. This chain connects TRBV4-1 to TRBJ2-1; TRBD2 matches 9 bases. With 4 bases clipped from V and 0 bases from J, the junction kept 10 bases outside the gene matches. CDR1 MGHRA and CDR2 YSYEKL come from the germline V gene. The CDR3 runs to 18 residues. DNA for the CDR3: TGCGCCAGCAGCCGTGGGACTAGCCCGATGAGCTCCTACAATGAGCAGTTCTTC. It codes for CASSRGTSPMSSYNEQFF.

A few counts support this clonotype. The V call is TRBV11-2, the J call TRBJ2-3; D is unresolved. Trimming removed 9 bases from V and 1 base from J, with 14 bases in between. Germline V CDR1 and CDR2: SGHAT, FQNNGV. The CDR3 runs 14 residues. The CDR3 nucleotides read TGTGCCAGTGCTGTGTGGATGGGCACAGATACGCAGTATTTT. It codes for CASAVWMGTDTQYF.

V usage is TRBV11-2 and J usage is TRBJ2-4; TRBD1 might be the D (6 bases). The CDR3 extends over 19 amino acids. Trimming removed 5 bases at V and 1 base at J, with 24 bases between. Germline V gene lookup returns CDR1 SGHAT and CDR2 FQNNGV. The CDR3 nucleotides read TGTGCCAGCAGCCGATGGGACACCCGGACATTAAGCGCCAAAAACATTCAGTACTTC. It translates to CASSRWDTRTLSAKNIQYF.

The chain joins TRBV5-1 to TRBJ1-2, with TRBD1 matching 8 bases. V was clipped by 4 bases and J by 6 bases; unmatched bases: 5. The CDR3 has 13 residues. Germline CDR1 SGHRS, CDR2 YFSETQ. The DNA of the CDR3 is TGCGCCAGCAGCCCCCCGACAGGGGATGGCTACACCTTC. This codes for CASSPPTGDGYTF.

This clonotype occurred a few times. The chain employs TRBV6-1 and TRBJ2-1; possible D gene TRBD2, 6 bases. The germline V gene encodes CDR1 MNHNS and CDR2 SASEGT. Trimming shortened V by 5 bases and J by 4 bases, and 18 bases separated the two germline ends. CDR3 length equals 16 residues. CDR3 loop: CASSILGRGMYNEQFF. CDR3 DNA: TGTGCCAGCAGTATCCTGGGGCGGGGAATGTACAATGAGCAGTTCTTC.

This clonotype showed up just a few times. V usage is TRBV18 and J usage is TRBJ2-1, with D tentatively TRBD1 or TRBD2 (5 bases each). Germline CDR1 and CDR2: KGHSH and LQKENI. The V end lost 3 bases, the J end lost 5 bases, and 14 bases lay between the germline ends. The CDR3 sequence is 15 residues long. As DNA, the CDR3 is TGTGCCAGCTCACCGCCGGGACGCTCTAACAATGAGCAGTTCTTC. Translating gives CASSPPGRSNNEQFF.